The clone carrying this T cell receptor (beta chain) appeared a few times. The antigen is unknown. The sample comes from a study of shared clonotypes between healthy human individuals. Broader study findings: Estimated richness values were generally larger in naive subsets than in memory subsets.

Sequencing was performed with immunoSEQ multiplex PCR; in TCRdb, only in-frame clones are kept and a portion is missing. The sample holds about a million clones, about 80% seen once. The germline gives CDR1 ENHRY, CDR2 SYGVKD. CDR3 length: 15 amino acids. Trimming removed 6 bases from V and 3 bases from J, with 15 bases in between. The sample comprised memory CD4+ T cells from PBMCs. Stated subset: CD45RA-negative fraction. This clonotype was obtained from a man aged 18 to 30 in good health. Some clones in this sample may be carry-over from other donors' samples. The V call is TRBV10-3, the J call TRBJ2-1, with D tentatively TRBD2 (5 bases). CDR3 region: CAISPEDRGYNEQFF. The CDR3 nucleotides read TGTGCCATCAGCCCAGAGGATCGGGGCTACAATGAGCAGTTCTTC.